Listed below are T cell receptor beta chains from one sample, sequenced in a study of beta chain features in type 1 diabetes. Here immunoSEQ multiplex PCR was the method, and the copy in TCRdb shows in-frame clones only, minus some. The table has about 180,000 clones, under 9.5% seen once. The sequencing sample was made of central memory CD4+ T cells from blood. These TCRs come from a man aged 18 to 29 with type 1 diabetes. CDR3s include the opening cysteine and the closing phenylalanine or tryptophan. Each record gives: CDR3 length, J gene, D gene, clone size, V gene, CDR3 DNA, CDR3 protein. A D gene is named only where the DNA matches it firmly. Expanded clones get a size class; other rows say once, few or many, or leave the size out.

length: 12
J: TRBJ1-4
D: -
size: -
V: TRBV30
DNA: TGTGCCTTTACAGGGATCGAGGAAAAACTGTTTTTT
CDR3: CAFTGIEEKLFF

length: 15
J: TRBJ2-1
D: -
size: few
V: TRBV7-2
DNA: TGTGCCAGCAGCTTAAGGAGGAGCTCCTACAATGAGCAGTTCTTC
CDR3: CASSLRRSSYNEQFF

length: 16
J: TRBJ2-5
D: TRBD1
size: -
V: TRBV14
DNA: TGTGCCAGCAGCCGACACGTAGGGACAGGGAAAGAGACCCAGTACTTC
CDR3: CASSRHVGTGKETQYF

length: 13
J: TRBJ2-5
D: -
size: few
V: TRBV28
DNA: TGTGCCAGCAGTCCCCTCAGTTCAGAGACCCAGTACTTC
CDR3: CASSPLSSETQYF

length: 13
J: TRBJ2-5
D: -
size: -
V: TRBV9
DNA: TGTGCCAGCAGCGTAGGACAGCAAGAGACCCAGTACTTC
CDR3: CASSVGQQETQYF

length: 13
J: TRBJ2-5
D: TRBD1
size: few
V: TRBV6-5
DNA: TGTGCCAGTCAGAGACAGGGATCGAAGACCCAGTACTTC
CDR3: CASQRQGSKTQYF

length: 17
J: TRBJ1-4
D: TRBD1
size: -
V: TRBV18
DNA: TGTGCCAGCTCACCATCGATCGTCCAGGGGGCTAATGAAAAACTGTTTTTT
CDR3: CASSPSIVQGANEKLFF

length: 18
J: TRBJ2-4
D: TRBD2
size: few
V: TRBV11-2
DNA: TGTGCCAGCAGCCCCGGTAGGGGGCGGGGGGGCTCCAAAAACATTCAGTACTTC
CDR3: CASSPGRGRGGSKNIQYF

length: 14
J: TRBJ1-1
D: TRBD1
size: -
V: TRBV18
DNA: TGTGCCAGCTCACAACAGGGGGGAGGAACTGAAGCTTTCTTT
CDR3: CASSQQGGGTEAFF

length: 14
J: TRBJ2-5
D: -
size: -
V: TRBV5-4
DNA: TGTGCCAGCAGCTTTCAGGGATCTACAGAGACCCAGTACTTC
CDR3: CASSFQGSTETQYF

length: 12
J: TRBJ1-4
D: -
size: -
V: TRBV19
DNA: TGTGCCAGTAGTATCTCGCGAGGAAAACTGTTTTTT
CDR3: CASSISRGKLFF

length: 13
J: TRBJ1-1
D: -
size: few
V: TRBV7-2
DNA: TGTGCCAGCAGTCCCACGGGGAACACTGAAGCTTTCTTT
CDR3: CASSPTGNTEAFF

length: 14
J: TRBJ2-3
D: -
size: few
V: TRBV29-1
DNA: TGCAGCGGGGGGGGGCCAGAGAGTACAGATACGCAGTATTTT
CDR3: CSGGGPESTDTQYF

length: 14
J: TRBJ2-5
D: TRBD1
size: few
V: TRBV30
DNA: TGTGCCGTAGCCTCCGGGACAGGGACTCGGACCCAGTACTTC
CDR3: CAVASGTGTRTQYF